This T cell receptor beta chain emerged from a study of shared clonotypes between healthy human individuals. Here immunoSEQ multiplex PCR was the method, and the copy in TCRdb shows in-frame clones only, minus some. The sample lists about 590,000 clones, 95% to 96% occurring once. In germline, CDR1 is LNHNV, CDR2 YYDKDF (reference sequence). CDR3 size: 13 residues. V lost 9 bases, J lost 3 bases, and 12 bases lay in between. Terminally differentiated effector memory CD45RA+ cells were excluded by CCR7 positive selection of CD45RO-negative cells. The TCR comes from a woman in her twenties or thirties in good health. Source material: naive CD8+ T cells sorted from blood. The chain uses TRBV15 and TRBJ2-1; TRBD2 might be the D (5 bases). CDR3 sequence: CATREGFYNEQFF. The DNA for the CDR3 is TGTGCCACACGGGAAGGATTCTACAATGAGCAGTTCTTC.